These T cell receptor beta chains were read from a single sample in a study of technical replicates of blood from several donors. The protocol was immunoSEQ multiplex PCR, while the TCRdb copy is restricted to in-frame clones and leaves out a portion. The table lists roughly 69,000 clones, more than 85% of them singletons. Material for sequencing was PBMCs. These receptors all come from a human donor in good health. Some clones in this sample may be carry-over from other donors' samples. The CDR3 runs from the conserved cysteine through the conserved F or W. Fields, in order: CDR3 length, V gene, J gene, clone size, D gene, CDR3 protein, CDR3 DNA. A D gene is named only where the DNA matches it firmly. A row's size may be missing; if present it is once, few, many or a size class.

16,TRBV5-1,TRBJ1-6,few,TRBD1,CASSSAVTGGSSPLHF,TGCGCCAGCAGCTCCGCGGTTACAGGGGGCAGTTCACCCCTCCACTTT
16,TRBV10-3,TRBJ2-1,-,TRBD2,CAISEPGTSGRNEQFF,TGTGCCATCAGTGAACCCGGGACTAGCGGGAGGAATGAGCAGTTCTTC
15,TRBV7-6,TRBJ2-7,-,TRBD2,CASSQGLAGGYEQYF,TGTGCCAGCAGTCAGGGGTTGGCGGGGGGATACGAGCAGTACTTC
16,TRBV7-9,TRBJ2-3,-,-,CASSLWGQGLGDTQYF,TGTGCCAGCAGCTTATGGGGGCAGGGCCTAGGAGATACGCAGTATTTT
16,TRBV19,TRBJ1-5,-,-,CASSIMAGYSNQPQHF,TGTGCCAGTAGTATCATGGCGGGCTATAGCAATCAGCCCCAGCATTTT
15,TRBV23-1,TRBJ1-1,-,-,CASSLPRGQNTEAFF,TGCGCCAGCAGTCTCCCCAGGGGCCAGAACACTGAAGCTTTCTTT
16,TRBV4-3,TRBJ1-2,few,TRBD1,CASSQDRQGAGVGYTF,TGCGCCAGCAGCCAAGATAGGCAGGGGGCGGGCGTTGGCTACACCTTC
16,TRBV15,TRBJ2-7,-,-,CATSRDQFGATYEQYF,TGTGCCACCAGCAGAGATCAGTTCGGAGCAACCTACGAGCAGTACTTC
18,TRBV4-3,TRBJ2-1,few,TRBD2,CASSQGSGVIGGGNEQFF,TGCGCCAGCAGCCAAGGGAGTGGAGTGATAGGCGGGGGAAATGAGCAGTTCTTC
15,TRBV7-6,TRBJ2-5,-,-,CASQRVRGPQETQYF,TGTGCCAGCCAGCGTGTCAGGGGCCCCCAAGAGACCCAGTACTTC
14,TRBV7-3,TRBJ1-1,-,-,CASSRGTSNTEAFF,TGTGCCAGCAGCCGAGGTACTTCGAACACTGAAGCTTTCTTT
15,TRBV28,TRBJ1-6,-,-,CASSFSSLGSSPLHF,TGTGCCAGCAGTTTTTCCTCACTCGGGAGTTCACCCCTCCACTTT
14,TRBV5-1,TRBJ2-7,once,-,CASSLGGVNYEQYF,TGCGCCAGCAGCTTGGGCGGGGTGAACTACGAGCAGTACTTC
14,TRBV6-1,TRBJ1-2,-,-,CASSEGTAYYGYTF,TGTGCCAGCAGTGAAGGGACAGCGTACTATGGCTACACCTTC
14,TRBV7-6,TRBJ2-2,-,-,CASSLDSTTGELFF,TGTGCCAGCAGCTTAGACAGTACCACCGGGGAGCTGTTTTTT
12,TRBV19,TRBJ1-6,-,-,CASRWGTGPLHF,TGTGCCAGTAGATGGGGTACAGGACCCCTCCACTTT
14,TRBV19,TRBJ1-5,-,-,CASSMGRGEQPQHF,TGTGCCAGTAGTATGGGGAGGGGCGAACAGCCCCAGCATTTT
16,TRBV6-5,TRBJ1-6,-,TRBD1,CASSLSTGTNNSPLHF,TGTGCCAGCAGTTTGTCGACAGGGACGAATAATTCACCCCTCCACTTT
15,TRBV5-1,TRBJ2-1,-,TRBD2,CASVLSGGPVNEQFF,TGCGCCAGCGTCCTTAGCGGGGGGCCCGTCAATGAGCAGTTCTTC
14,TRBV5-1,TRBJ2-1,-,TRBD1,CASSLTTGGREQFF,TGCGCCAGCAGCTTGACCACAGGGGGACGTGAGCAGTTCTTC
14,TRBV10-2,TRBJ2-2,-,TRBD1,CASRGQANTGELFF,TGCGCCAGCAGAGGACAGGCGAACACCGGGGAGCTGTTTTTT
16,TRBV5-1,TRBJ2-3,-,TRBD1,CASSPRVMDRGDTQYF,TGCGCCAGCAGCCCCCGAGTAATGGACAGGGGAGATACGCAGTATTTT
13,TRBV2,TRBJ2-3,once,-,CASSANPGDTQYF,TGTGCCAGCAGCGCGAACCCGGGAGATACGCAGTATTTT
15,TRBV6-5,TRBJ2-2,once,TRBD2,CASSYRLAGSGELFF,TGTGCCAGCAGTTACAGGCTAGCGGGGTCCGGGGAGCTGTTTTTT
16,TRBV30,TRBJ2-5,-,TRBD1,CAWSAEGQGRKETQYF,TGTGCCTGGAGTGCCGAGGGACAGGGAAGAAAAGAGACCCAGTACTTC
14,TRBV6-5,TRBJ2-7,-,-,CASSSGDILGEQYF,TGTGCCAGCAGTTCCGGGGACATCCTTGGCGAGCAGTACTTC
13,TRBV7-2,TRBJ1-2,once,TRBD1,CASSLGQRDGYTF,TGTGCCAGCAGCTTGGGACAGAGAGATGGCTACACCTTC
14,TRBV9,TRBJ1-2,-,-,CASSFAWAGYGYTF,TGTGCCAGCAGCTTTGCGTGGGCAGGCTATGGCTACACCTTC
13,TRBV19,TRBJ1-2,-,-,CASSMTGSYGYTF,TGTGCCAGTAGTATGACTGGATCCTATGGCTACACCTTC